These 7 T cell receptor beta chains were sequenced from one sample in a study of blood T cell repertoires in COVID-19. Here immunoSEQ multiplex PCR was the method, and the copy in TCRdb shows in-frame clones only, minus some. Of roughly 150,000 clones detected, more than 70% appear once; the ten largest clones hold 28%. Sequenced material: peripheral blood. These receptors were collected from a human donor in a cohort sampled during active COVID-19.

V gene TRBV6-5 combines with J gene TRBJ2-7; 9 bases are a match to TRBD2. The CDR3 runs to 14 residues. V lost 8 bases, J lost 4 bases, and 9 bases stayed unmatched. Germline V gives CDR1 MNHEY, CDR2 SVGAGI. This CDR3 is CASYPGLAWYEQYF. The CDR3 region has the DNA TGTGCCAGCTACCCGGGACTAGCTTGGTACGAGCAGTACTTC.

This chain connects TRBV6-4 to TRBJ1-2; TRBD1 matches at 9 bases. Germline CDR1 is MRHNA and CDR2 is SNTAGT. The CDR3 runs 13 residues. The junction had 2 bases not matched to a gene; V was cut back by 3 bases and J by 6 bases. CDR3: CASSEGTGNGYTF. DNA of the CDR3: TGTGCCAGCAGTGAAGGGACAGGGAATGGCTACACCTTC.

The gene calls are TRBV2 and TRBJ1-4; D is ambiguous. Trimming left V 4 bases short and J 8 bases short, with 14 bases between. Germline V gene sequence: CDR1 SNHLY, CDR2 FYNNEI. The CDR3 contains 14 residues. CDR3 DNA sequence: TGTGCCAGCAGTGTTCGGAGGGTAGGAGAAAAACTGTTTTTT. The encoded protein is CASSVRRVGEKLFF.

The CDR3 nucleotides are TGTGCCAGCAGCTTAGGGCGGGGGAGAGACGAGCAGTACTTC. As protein: CASSLGRGRDEQYF. The chain combines TRBV11-2 with TRBJ2-7; 7 bases line up with TRBD2. Germline V gives CDR1 SGHAT, CDR2 FQNNGV. V dropped 1 base and J dropped 5; count of bases not matched to a gene: 5. The CDR3 is made up of 14 amino acids.

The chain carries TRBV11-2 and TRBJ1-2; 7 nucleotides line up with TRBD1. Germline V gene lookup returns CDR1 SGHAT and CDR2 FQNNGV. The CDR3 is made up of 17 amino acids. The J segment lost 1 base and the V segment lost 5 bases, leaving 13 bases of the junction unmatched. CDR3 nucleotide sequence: TGTGCCAGCAGCCTACCGACAGGGCTAGTCCATAACTATGGCTACACCTTC. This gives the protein CASSLPTGLVHNYGYTF.

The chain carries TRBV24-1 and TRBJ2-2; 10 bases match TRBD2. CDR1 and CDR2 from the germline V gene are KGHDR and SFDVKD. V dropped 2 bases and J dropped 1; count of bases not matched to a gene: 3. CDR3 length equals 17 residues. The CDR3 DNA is TGTGCCACCAGTGATTCCAGCGGGGGGGTGAACACCGGGGAGCTGTTTTTT. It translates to CATSDSSGGVNTGELFF.

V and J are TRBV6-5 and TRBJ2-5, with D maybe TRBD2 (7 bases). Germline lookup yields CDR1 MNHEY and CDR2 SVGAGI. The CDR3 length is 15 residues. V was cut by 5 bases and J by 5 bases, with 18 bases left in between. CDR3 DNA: TGTGCCAGCAGTCTTGGGGGGGGCAGTACGGAGACCCAGTACTTC. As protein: CASSLGGGSTETQYF.